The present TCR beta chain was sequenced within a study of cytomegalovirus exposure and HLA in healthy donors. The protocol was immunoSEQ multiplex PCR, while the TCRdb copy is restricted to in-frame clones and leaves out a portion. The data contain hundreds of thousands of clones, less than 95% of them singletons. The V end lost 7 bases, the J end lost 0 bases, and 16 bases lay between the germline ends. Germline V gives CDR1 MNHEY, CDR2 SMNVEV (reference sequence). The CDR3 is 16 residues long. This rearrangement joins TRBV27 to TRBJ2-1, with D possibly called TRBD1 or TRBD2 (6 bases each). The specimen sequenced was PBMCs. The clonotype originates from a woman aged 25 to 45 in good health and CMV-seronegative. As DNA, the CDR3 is TGTGCCAGCACCAGTCCCGGGGGCAGCTCCTACAATGAGCAGTTCTTC. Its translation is CASTSPGGSSYNEQFF.